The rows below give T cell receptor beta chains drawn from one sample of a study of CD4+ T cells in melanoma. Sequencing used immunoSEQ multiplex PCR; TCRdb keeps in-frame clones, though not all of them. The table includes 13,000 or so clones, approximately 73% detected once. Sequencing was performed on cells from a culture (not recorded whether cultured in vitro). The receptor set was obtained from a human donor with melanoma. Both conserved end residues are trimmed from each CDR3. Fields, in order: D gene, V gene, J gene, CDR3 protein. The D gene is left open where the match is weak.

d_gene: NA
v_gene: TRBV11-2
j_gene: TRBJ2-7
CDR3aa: ASNPQRGLGEQY

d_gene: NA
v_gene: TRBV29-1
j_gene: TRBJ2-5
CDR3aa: SAPTGDGIFQGGTQY

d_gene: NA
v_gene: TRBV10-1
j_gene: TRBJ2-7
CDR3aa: ASGLAADSYEQY

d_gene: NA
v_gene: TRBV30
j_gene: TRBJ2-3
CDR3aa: AWGTGGGTDTQY

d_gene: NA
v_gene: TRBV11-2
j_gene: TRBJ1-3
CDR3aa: ASSLRQGNSGNTIY

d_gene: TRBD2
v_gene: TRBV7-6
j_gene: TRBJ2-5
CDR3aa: ASSLAFASGGGTGKETQY

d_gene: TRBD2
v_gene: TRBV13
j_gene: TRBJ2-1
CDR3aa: ASSLRTSAANEQF

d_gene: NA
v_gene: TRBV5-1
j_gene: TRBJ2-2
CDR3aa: ASSLDPSGYTGELF

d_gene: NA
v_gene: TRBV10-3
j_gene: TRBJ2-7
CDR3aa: AISRGTSSYEQY

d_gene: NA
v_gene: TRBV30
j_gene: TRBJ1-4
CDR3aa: AWSSPGWTDQDEKLF

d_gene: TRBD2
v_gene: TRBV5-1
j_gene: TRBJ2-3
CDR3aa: ASSPGTSGHAQY

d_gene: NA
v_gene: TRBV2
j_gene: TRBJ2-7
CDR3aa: ASTEESYEQY

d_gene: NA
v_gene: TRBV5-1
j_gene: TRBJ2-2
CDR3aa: ASSVGGLNTGELF

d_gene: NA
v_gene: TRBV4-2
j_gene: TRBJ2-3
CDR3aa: ASSLVVYGDTQY

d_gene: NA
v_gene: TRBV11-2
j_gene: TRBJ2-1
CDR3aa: ASSLGRGVDRNNEQF

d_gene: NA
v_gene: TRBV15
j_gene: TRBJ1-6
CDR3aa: ATSRDSGAEVSPLH

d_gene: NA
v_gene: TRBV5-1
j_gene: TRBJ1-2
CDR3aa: ASRESTSDYGYT